This T cell receptor beta chain was identified during a study of blood T cell repertoires in COVID-19. CDR1 is MNHEY and CDR2 is SMNVEV in the germline V gene (reference sequence). Trimming removed 5 bases from V and 9 bases from J, with 20 bases in between. The CDR3 is 15 amino acids. This clone has just one count. Profiling relied on immunoSEQ multiplex PCR, and the TCRdb table lists in-frame clones only, not all of them. The sample yields 380,000 or so clones, approximately 88% seen once. V and J are TRBV27 and TRBJ2-1, with D perhaps TRBD2 (5 bases). Material: peripheral blood. The receptor was isolated from a man aged 35 to 55 with acute or convalescent COVID-19. DNA of the CDR3: TGTGCCAGCAGTGGGCCAACCCGGTCGGGGAGTGAGCAGTTCTTC. Its translation: CASSGPTRSGSEQFF.